This T cell receptor (beta chain) was observed in a study of cytomegalovirus exposure and HLA in healthy donors. Overall study results and limits: TCR beta chain V- and J-gene trimming was linked, in a later analysis, to a missense variant in DCLRE1C.

CDR3 length: 16 residues. The germline V gene has CDR1 SGHAT and CDR2 FQNNGV. V lost 1 base and J lost 1; bases outside the gene matches: 4. Researchers ran the PCR with 60 Vbeta and 13 Jbeta primers. Libraries were prepared by immunoSEQ multiplex PCR; TCRdb keeps only in-frame clonotypes and omits some of them. The repertoire consists of about 160,000 clones, with 82% occurring once and the leading ten covering approximately 1.5%. As regards this clone: Its antigen is currently unknown.

This clonotype was sampled from a girl between 5 and 17 years old in good health and CMV-seropositive. The chain uses TRBV11-2 and TRBJ2-1; 7 bases are a match to TRBD1. The sample taken for sequencing was PBMCs. This chain's CDR3 is CASSLGGGLSYNEQFF. CDR3 nucleotides: TGTGCCAGCAGCTTAGGAGGGGGCTTGTCCTACAATGAGCAGTTCTTC.